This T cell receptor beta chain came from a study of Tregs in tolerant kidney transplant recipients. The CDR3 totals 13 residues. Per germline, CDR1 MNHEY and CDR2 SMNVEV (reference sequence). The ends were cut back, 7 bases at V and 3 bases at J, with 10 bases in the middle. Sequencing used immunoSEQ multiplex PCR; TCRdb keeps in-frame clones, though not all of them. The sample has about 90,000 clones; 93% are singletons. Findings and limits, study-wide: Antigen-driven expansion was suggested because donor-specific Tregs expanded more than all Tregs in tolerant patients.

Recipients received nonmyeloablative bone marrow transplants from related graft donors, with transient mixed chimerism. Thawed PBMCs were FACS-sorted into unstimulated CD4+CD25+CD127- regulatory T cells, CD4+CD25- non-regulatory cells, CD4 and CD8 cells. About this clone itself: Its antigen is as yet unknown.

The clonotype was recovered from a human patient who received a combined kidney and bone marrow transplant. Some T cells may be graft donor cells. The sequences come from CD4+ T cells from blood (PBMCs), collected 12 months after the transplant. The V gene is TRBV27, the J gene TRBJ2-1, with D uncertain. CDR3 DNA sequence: TGTGCCAGCACCCCCCCCCTCTACAATGAGCAGTTCTTC. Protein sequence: CASTPPLYNEQFF.